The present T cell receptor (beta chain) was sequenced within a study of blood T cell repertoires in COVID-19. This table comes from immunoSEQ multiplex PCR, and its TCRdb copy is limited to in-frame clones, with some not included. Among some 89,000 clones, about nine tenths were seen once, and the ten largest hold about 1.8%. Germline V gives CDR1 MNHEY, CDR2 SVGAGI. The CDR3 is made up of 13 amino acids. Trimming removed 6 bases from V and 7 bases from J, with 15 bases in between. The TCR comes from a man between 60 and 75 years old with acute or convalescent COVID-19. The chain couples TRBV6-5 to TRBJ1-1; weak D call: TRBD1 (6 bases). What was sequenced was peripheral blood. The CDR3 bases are TGTGCCAGCAGACGAACAGGGAGAATTGAAGCTTTCTTT. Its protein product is CASRRTGRIEAFF.